Sequencing of this T cell receptor beta chain was carried out in a study of T cell responses to AZD1222 COVID-19 vaccine. Study outcomes and limitations: White British ancestry dominated among donors, who included more females, and clonal diversity was possibly underestimated. The span of vaccine-associated CD4 TCRs extended across spike, with dominance at 160-218 and 743-854. Samples come after the peak T cell response, not at day 14.

A remark on this clone: The antigen remains unidentified.

After removal of 0 bases from V and 6 bases from J, the junction contained 4 bases not matched to a gene. The CDR3 loop spans 15 amino acids. Germline CDR1 and CDR2: LNHNV and YYDKDF (reference sequence). Only in-frame clones appear in the TCRdb table, and some are missing; sequencing was by immunoSEQ multiplex PCR. The table has tens of thousands of clones, 83% seen once. This material consisted of peripheral blood, taken 28 days after the second AZD1222 dose. The sequence was obtained from an adult who received the AZD1222 COVID-19 vaccine. The chain joins TRBV15 to TRBJ1-5, with 8 bases fitting TRBD1. The CDR3 nucleotides are TGTGCCACCAGCAGAGATCCAGGGGGCGGTCAGCCCCAGCATTTT. It codes for CATSRDPGGGQPQHF.